In its sample, the clone carrying this T cell receptor (beta chain) was seen once. Germline loops: CDR1 MNHEY, CDR2 SMNVEV (reference sequence). The CDR3 extends over 14 amino acids. Trimming took 1 base from V and 7 from J, leaving 10 bases between them. These data belong to a study of shared clonotypes between healthy human individuals. Turning to the study itself: Two women and a few men aged 18 to 49 served as donors. Each donor had three CD4 naive, three CD4 memory, two CD8 naive and one CD8 memory plate.

The protocol was immunoSEQ multiplex PCR, while the TCRdb copy is restricted to in-frame clones and leaves out a portion. The sample lists 550,000 to 800,000 clones, roughly 91% occurring once. The receptor comes from a young man in good health. Some clones in this sample may be carry-over from other donors' samples. Sequencing was done on a sample of memory CD8+ T cells from PBMCs. Subset here: CD45RO+ cells pooled with CCR7-negative TemRA cells. The V call is TRBV27, the J call TRBJ1-4, with a possible D match to TRBD1 (5 bases). CDR3 in amino acids: CASSLLGVGEKLFF. The DNA of the CDR3 is TGTGCCAGCAGTTTATTAGGGGTTGGTGAAAAACTGTTTTTT.